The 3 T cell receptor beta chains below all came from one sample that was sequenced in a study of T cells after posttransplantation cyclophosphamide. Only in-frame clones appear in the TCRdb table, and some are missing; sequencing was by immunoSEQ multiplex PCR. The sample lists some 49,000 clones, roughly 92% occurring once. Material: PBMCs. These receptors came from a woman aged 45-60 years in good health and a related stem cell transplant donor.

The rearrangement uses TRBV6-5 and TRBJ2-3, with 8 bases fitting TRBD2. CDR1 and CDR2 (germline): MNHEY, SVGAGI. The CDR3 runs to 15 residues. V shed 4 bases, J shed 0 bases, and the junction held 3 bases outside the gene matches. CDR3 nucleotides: TGTGCCAGCAGTTCGGAGCGGGAGAGCACAGATACGCAGTATTTT. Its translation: CASSSERESTDTQYF.

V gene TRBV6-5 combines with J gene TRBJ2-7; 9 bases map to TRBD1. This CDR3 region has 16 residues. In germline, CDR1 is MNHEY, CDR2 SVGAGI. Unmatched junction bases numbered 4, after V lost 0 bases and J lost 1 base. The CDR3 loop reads CASSYSLTGGSYEQYF. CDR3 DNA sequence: TGTGCCAGCAGTTACTCATTGACAGGGGGTTCCTACGAGCAGTACTTC.

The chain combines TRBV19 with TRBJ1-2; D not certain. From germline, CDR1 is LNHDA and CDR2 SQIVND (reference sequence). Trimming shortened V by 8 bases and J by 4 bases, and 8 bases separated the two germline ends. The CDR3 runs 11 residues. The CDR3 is CASLGLYGYTF. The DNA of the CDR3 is TGTGCCAGTCTTGGCCTCTATGGCTACACCTTC.